This is a list of T cell receptor beta chains from one sample in a study of T cells in Graves' hyperthyroidism and ophthalmopathy. TCRdb used MiXCR to reprocess the multiplex PCR reads, holding one entry per CDR3 protein. The profile covers approximately 590,000 distinct CDR3 sequences, with 35% to 55% appearing a single time and approximately 8.2% taken by the ten largest. The sample consisted of peripheral blood or thyroid tissue (not recorded which). These receptors all stem from a woman under 30 with Graves' hyperthyroidism. The CDR3 runs from the conserved cysteine through the conserved F or W. The D gene is left open where the match is weak. Clone size is stated in some rows and not others, as once, few, many or a class when expanded.

>many|TRBV12-3/TRBV12-4|TRBJ1-1|-
CASSLKTEAFF
TGTGCCAGCAGTTTGAAGACTGAAGCTTTCTTT
>-|TRBV7-3|TRBJ2-7|-
CASSQDRLALYEQYF
TGTGCCAGCAGCCAAGACCGGCTAGCACTTTACGAGCAGTACTTC
>-|TRBV7-8|TRBJ2-5|TRBD1
CDSSETGDLRLETQYF
TGTGACAGCAGTGAGACAGGGGACCTTCGCTTGGAGACCCAGTACTTC
>once|TRBV15|TRBJ1-2|-
CATSSQGLYGYTF
TGTGCCACCAGCTCTCAGGGTCTCTATGGCTACACCTTC
>-|TRBV7-2|TRBJ2-7|TRBD2
CASSLGTRTYEQYF
TGTGCCAGCAGCTTAGGGACTAGAACCTACGAGCAGTACTTC
>few|TRBV7-2|TRBJ1-1|-
CASSLGTGTTEAFF
TGTGCCAGCAGCCTCGGTACAGGGACCACTGAAGCTTTCTTT
>-|TRBV6-2/TRBV6-3|TRBJ1-6|TRBD1
CASSTSGGADSPLHF
TGTGCCAGCAGTACCTCAGGGGGAGCGGATTCACCCCTCCACTTT
>-|TRBV20-1|TRBJ1-5|-
CSASLGVGQPQHF
TGCAGTGCTAGCTTGGGGGTTGGCCAGCCCCAGCATTTT
>few|TRBV29-1|TRBJ1-2|-
CSVVSGEGYTF
TGCAGCGTTGTTTCAGGAGAAGGCTACACCTTC
>many|TRBV29-1|TRBJ1-2|-
CSVAGTEHNYGYTF
TGCAGCGTTGCCGGGACCGAGCATAACTATGGCTACACCTTC
>many|TRBV29-1|TRBJ1-6|-
CSVVAQKNSPLHF
TGCAGCGTTGTTGCACAGAAAAATTCACCCCTCCACTTT
>-|TRBV7-2|TRBJ2-7|TRBD2
CASSQVPSKRGAYEQYF
TGTGCCAGCAGCCAAGTTCCCTCTAAGCGGGGAGCCTACGAGCAGTACTTC
>-|TRBV7-8|TRBJ1-1|-
CASSLMRARGNTEAFF
TGTGCCAGCAGCTTAATGAGGGCCCGCGGGAACACTGAAGCTTTCTTT
>few|TRBV7-8|TRBJ1-1|-
CASSLYTLREENTEAFF
TGTGCCAGCAGCTTATATACGCTGAGGGAAGAGAACACTGAAGCTTTCTTT
>few|TRBV7-9|TRBJ1-4|-
CASFLSGFFGKLFF
TGTGCCAGCTTTTTATCCGGTTTCTTCGGAAAACTGTTTTTT
>few|TRBV5-1|TRBJ2-5|-
CASSFFRPF
TGCGCCAGCAGCTTCTTCCGGCCCTTC
>many|TRBV7-2|TRBJ2-5|-
CASSLDSYQETQYF
TGTGCCAGCAGCCTAGACAGCTACCAAGAGACCCAGTACTTC
>once|TRBV24-1|TRBJ1-3|-
CATSETGDTIYF
TGTGCCACCAGTGAGACCGGGGACACCATATATTTT
>-|TRBV29-1|TRBJ2-7|TRBD1
CSVEDRDYEQYF
TGCAGCGTTGAGGACAGGGACTACGAGCAGTACTTC
>-|TRBV5-1|TRBJ1-3|TRBD1
CASSRQGPLSGNTIYF
TGCGCCAGCAGCCGACAGGGGCCCCTCTCTGGAAACACCATATATTTT
>-|TRBV7-9|TRBJ2-7|-
CASSQGGRVEQYF
TGTGCCAGCAGCCAAGGTGGCAGGGTCGAGCAGTACTTC
>many|TRBV10-2|TRBJ2-7|TRBD1
CASGDRQDEQYF
TGCGCCAGCGGGGACAGACAGGACGAGCAGTACTTC
>-|TRBV10-3|TRBJ2-5|TRBD1
CAISKGQGGGQETQYF
TGTGCCATCAGTAAGGGACAGGGGGGCGGGCAAGAGACCCAGTACTTC
>few|TRBV20-1|TRBJ1-5|-
CSAPDPDRYSNQPQHF
TGCAGTGCTCCTGACCCGGACAGATATAGCAATCAGCCCCAGCATTTT
>-|TRBV20-1|TRBJ1-2|TRBD1
CSALTGAASLGYTF
TGCAGTGCCCTGACAGGGGCCGCCTCCCTCGGCTACACCTTC
>-|TRBV29-1|TRBJ1-2|-
CSVAGTLDRLYGYTF
TGCAGCGTCGCCGGGACCCTGGATCGGCTCTATGGCTACACCTTC
>-|TRBV19|TRBJ1-1|-
CASTQMSEAFF
TGTGCCAGTACCCAGATGTCTGAAGCTTTCTTT
>once|TRBV25-1|TRBJ1-2|-
CASSLGARDYTF
TGTGCCAGCAGCCTAGGGGCAAGGGACTACACCTTC
>-|TRBV7-2|TRBJ2-5|-
CASSLRRGGKGWTQYF
TGTGCCAGCAGCCTTCGTAGGGGCGGGAAGGGGTGGACCCAGTACTTC
>-|TRBV7-9|TRBJ1-1|-
CASSLASADTEAFF
TGTGCCAGCAGCTTAGCCTCGGCCGACACTGAAGCTTTCTTT
>few|TRBV7-6|TRBJ2-2|-
CASSLGGPGWELFF
TGTGCCAGCAGCTTAGGGGGCCCCGGCTGGGAGCTGTTTTTT
>many|TRBV7-8|TRBJ2-7|TRBD2
CASSLGGSPYEQYF
TGTGCCAGCAGCTTAGGCGGGAGTCCCTACGAGCAGTACTTC
>-|TRBV29-1|TRBJ1-1|-
CSVDVGVSPEAFF
TGCAGCGTTGATGTAGGGGTGAGCCCTGAAGCTTTCTTT
>many|TRBV24-1|TRBJ2-7|-
CATSGGSYEQYF
TGTGCCACCAGTGGCGGGTCCTACGAGCAGTACTTC
>few|TRBV13|TRBJ2-7|TRBD2
CASSIGLAETYEQYF
TGTGCCAGCAGCATAGGACTAGCGGAAACCTACGAGCAGTACTTC
>-|TRBV9|TRBJ2-7|-
CASSVGGSRKDYEQYF
TGTGCCAGCAGCGTAGGAGGGTCCAGAAAAGACTACGAGCAGTACTTC
>-|TRBV11-1|TRBJ1-1|-
CASRGLVNTEAFF
TGTGCCAGCAGGGGCCTAGTGAACACTGAAGCTTTCTTT
>-|TRBV10-3|TRBJ2-5|TRBD2
CAIAPSGSGETQYF
TGTGCCATCGCGCCTAGCGGGAGCGGAGAGACCCAGTACTTC
>few|TRBV10-3|TRBJ1-2|-
CASRAHNNYGYTF
TGTGCCAGCAGGGCCCACAATAACTATGGCTACACCTTC
>many|TRBV29-1|TRBJ2-2|-
CSVEDTVAPTGELFF
TGCAGCGTTGAAGATACCGTGGCCCCAACCGGGGAGCTGTTTTTT